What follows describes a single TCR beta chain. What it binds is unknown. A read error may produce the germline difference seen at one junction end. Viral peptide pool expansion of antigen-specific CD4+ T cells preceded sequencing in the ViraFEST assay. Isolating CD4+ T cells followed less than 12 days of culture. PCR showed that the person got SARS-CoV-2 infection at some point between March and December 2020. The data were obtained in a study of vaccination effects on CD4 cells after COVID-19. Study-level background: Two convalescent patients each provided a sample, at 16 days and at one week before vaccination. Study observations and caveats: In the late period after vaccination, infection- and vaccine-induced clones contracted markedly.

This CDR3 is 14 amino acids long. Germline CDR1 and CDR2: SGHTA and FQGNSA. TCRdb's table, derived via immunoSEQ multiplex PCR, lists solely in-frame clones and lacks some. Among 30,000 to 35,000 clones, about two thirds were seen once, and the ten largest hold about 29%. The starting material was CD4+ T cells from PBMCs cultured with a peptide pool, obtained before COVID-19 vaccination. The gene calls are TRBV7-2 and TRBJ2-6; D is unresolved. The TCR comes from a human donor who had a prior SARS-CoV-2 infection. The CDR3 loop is CASSLASNSRLTSF. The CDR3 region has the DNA TGTGCCAGCAGCTTAGCCTCGAACAGCCGATTAACGTCTTTC.